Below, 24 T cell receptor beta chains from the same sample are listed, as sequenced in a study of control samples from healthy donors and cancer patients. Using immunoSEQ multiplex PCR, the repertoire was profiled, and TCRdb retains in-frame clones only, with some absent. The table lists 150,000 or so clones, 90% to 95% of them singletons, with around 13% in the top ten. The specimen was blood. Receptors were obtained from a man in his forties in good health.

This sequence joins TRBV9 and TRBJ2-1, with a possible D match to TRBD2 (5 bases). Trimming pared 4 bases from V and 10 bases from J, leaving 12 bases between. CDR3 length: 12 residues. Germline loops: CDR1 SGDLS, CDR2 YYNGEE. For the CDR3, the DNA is TGTGCCAGCAGCCCGGAACTAGGCGAGCAGTTCTTC. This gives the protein CASSPELGEQFF. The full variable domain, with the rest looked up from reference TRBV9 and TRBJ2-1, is DSGVTQTPKHLITATGQRVTLRCSPRSGDLSVYWYQQSLDQGLQFLIQYYNGEERAKGNILERFSAQQFPDLHSELNLSSLELGDSALYFCASSPELGEQFFGPGTRLTVL.

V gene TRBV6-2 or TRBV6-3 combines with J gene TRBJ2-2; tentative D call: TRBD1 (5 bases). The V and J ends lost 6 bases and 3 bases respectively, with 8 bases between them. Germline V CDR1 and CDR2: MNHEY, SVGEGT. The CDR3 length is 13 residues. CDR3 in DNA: TGTGCCAGCAGCCAGGGTTACACCGGGGAGCTGTTTTTT. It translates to CASSQGYTGELFF.

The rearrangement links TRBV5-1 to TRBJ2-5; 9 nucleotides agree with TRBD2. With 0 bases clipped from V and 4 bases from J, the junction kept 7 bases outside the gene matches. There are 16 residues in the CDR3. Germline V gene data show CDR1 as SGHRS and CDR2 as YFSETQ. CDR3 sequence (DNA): TGCGCCAGCAGCTTGGCCAAGGGGACTAGCATAGAGACCCAGTACTTC. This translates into CASSLAKGTSIETQYF. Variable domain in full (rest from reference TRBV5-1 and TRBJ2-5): KAGVTQTPRYLIKTRGQQVTLSCSPISGHRSVSWYQQTPGQGLQFLFEYFSETQRNKGNFPGRFSGRQFSNSRSEMNVSTLELGDSALYLCASSLAKGTSIETQYFGPGTRLLVL.

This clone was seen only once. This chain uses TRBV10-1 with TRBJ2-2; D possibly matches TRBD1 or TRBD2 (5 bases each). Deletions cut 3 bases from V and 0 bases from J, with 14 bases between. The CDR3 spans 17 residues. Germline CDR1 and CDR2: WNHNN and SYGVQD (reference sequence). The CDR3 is CASSDSGRQTNTGELFF. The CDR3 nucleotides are TGCGCCAGCAGTGATTCGGGACGGCAAACGAACACCGGGGAGCTGTTTTTT.

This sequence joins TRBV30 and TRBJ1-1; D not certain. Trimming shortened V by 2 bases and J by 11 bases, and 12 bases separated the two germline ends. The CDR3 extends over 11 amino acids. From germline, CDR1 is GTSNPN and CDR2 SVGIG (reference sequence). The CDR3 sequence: CAWSYREKAFF. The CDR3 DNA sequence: TGTGCCTGGAGTTACCGGGAAAAGGCTTTCTTT.

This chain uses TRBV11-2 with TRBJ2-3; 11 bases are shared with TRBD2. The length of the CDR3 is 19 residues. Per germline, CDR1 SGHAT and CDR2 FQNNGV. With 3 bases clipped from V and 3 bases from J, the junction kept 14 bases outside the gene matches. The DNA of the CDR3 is TGTGCCAGCAGCTTGGCCGTGACTAGCGGGAAGGACCGGACAGATACGCAGTATTTT. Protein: CASSLAVTSGKDRTDTQYF. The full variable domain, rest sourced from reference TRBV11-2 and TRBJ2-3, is EAGVAQSPRYKIIEKRQSVAFWCNPISGHATLYWYQQILGQGPKLLIQFQNNGVVDDSQLPKDRFSAERLKGVDSTLKIQPAKLEDSAVYLCASSLAVTSGKDRTDTQYFGPGTRLTVL.

Here the CDR3 DNA reads TGCGCCAGCAGCCAAAAAGGGGGGACAGGGGCACACTATAATTCACCCCTCCACTTT. Protein sequence: CASSQKGGTGAHYNSPLHF. The chain recombines TRBV4-3 with TRBJ1-6; 10 bases line up with TRBD1. V trimming: 2 bases; J trimming: 3 bases; junction bases outside the gene matches: 10. The CDR3 totals 19 residues. The germline gives CDR1 LGHNA, CDR2 YSLEER.

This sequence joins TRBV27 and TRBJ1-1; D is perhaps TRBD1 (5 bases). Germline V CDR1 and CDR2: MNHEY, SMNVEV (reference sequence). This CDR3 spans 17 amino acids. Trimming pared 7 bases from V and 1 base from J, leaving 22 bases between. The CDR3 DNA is TGTGCCAGCAACTATCAGGTTCCGGGACGGACGAACACTGAAGCTTTCTTT. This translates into CASNYQVPGRTNTEAFF.

CDR3 protein: CASSDILRGQGGELFF. The CDR3 DNA sequence: TGTGCCAGCAGCGATATCCTCAGGGGGCAAGGCGGGGAGCTGTTTTTT. This chain joins TRBV5-5 and TRBJ2-2; 8 bases agree with TRBD1. The length of the CDR3 is 16 residues. Germline loops: CDR1 SGHKS, CDR2 YYEKEE (reference sequence). V trimming: 4 bases; J trimming: 7 bases; junction bases outside the gene matches: 12.

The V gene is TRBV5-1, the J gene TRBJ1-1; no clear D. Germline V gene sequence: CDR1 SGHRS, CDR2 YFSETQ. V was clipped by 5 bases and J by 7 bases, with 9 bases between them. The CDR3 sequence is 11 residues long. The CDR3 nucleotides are TGCGCCAGCAGTTTCAGGAATGAAGCTTTCTTT. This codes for CASSFRNEAFF.

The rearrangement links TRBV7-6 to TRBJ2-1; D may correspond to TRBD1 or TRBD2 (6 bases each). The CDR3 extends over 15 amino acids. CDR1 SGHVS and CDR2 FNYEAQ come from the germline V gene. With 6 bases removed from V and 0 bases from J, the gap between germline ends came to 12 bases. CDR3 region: CASSLGGYSYNEQFF. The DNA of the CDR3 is TGTGCCAGCAGTCTAGGGGGGTACTCCTACAATGAGCAGTTCTTC. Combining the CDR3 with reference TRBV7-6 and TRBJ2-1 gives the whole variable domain GAGVSQSPRYKVTKRGQDVALRCDPISGHVSLYWYRQALGQGPEFLTYFNYEAQQDKSGLPNDRFSAERPEGSISTLTIQRTEQRDSAMYRCASSLGGYSYNEQFFGPGTRLTVL.

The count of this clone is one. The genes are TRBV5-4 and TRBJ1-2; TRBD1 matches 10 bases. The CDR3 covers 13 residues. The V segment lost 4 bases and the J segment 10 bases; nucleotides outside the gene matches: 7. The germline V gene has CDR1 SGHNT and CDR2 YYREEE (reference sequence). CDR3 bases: TGTGCCAGCAGCCAAACGGGACAGGGGTACTACACCTTC. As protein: CASSQTGQGYYTF.

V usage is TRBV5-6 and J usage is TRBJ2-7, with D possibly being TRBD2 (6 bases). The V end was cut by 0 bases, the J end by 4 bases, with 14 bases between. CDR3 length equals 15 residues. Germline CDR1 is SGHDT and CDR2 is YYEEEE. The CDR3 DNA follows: TGTGCCAGCAGCTTGGCCATGGAGGGGTGGTACGAGCAGTACTTC. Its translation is CASSLAMEGWYEQYF.

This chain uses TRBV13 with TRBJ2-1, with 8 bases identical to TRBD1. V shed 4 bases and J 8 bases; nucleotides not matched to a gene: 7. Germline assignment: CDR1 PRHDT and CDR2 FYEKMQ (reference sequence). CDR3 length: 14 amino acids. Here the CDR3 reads CASSYLGQGDEQFF. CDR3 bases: TGTGCCAGCAGCTACCTCGGACAGGGTGATGAGCAGTTCTTC.

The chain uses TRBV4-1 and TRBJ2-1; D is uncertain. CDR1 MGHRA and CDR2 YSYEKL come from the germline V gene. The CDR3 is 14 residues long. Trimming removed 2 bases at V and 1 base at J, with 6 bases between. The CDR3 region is CASSQSQSYNEQFF. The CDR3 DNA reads TGCGCCAGCAGCCAAAGCCAATCCTACAATGAGCAGTTCTTC.

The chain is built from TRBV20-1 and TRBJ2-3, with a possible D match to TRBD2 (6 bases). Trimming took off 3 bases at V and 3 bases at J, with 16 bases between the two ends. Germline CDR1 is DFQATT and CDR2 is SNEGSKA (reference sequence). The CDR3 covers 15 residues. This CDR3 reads CSASPGVGRTDTQYF. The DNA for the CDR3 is TGCAGTGCTAGTCCTGGGGTGGGGAGGACAGATACGCAGTATTTT.

Written as DNA, the CDR3 is TGTGCCAGTAAAAGCGGGAGATCCGGGGCCAACGTCCTGACTTTC. Translation: CASKSGRSGANVLTF. This chain connects TRBV19 to TRBJ2-6; 8 positions agree with TRBD2. CDR1 is LNHDA, CDR2 SQIVND, per germline (reference sequence). The CDR3 sequence is 15 residues long. J gave up 4 bases and V 7 bases, and 6 bases lay outside the gene matches.

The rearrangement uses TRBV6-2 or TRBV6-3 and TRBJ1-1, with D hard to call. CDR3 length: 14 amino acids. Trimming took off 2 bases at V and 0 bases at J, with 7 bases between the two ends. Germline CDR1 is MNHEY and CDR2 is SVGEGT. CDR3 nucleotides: TGTGCCAGCAGTTACAGGGTCCTGAACACTGAAGCTTTCTTT. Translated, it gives CASSYRVLNTEAFF.

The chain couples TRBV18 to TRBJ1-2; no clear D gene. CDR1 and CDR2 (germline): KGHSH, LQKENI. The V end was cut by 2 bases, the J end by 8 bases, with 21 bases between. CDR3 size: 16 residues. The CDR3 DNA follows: TGTGCCAGCTCACCAAATTCCGGCCAATTAACTATGGGCTACACCTTC. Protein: CASSPNSGQLTMGYTF.

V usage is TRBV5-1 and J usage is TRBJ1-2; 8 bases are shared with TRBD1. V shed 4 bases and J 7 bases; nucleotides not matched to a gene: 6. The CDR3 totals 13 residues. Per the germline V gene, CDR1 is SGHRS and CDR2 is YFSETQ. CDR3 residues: CASSPGQGGGYTF. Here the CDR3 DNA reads TGCGCCAGCAGCCCCGGACAGGGCGGTGGCTACACCTTC.

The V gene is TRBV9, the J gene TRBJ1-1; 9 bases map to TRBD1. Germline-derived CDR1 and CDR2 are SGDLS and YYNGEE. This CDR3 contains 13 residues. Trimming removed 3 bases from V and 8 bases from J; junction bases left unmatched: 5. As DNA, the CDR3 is TGTGCCAGCAGCGCCGGGACAGGGCCAGAAGCTTTCTTT. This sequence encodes CASSAGTGPEAFF.

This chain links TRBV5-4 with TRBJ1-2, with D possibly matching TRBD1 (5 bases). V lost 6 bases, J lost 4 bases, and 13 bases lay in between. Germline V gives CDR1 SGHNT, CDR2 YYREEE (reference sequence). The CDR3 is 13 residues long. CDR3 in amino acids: CASTLAGVYGYTF. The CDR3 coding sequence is TGTGCCAGCACCCTGGCGGGGGTCTATGGCTACACCTTC.

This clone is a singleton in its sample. The DNA of the CDR3 is TGTGCCAGCAGTGAAGTTGTAGGGGGTAATTCACCCCTCCACTTT. This gives the protein CASSEVVGGNSPLHF. The rearrangement joins TRBV6-1 to TRBJ1-6; maybe TRBD1 (6 bases). The CDR3 consists of 15 residues. V lost 1 base and J 6 bases, leaving 10 bases between the germline ends. The germline CDR1 and CDR2 sequences are MNHNS and SASEGT.

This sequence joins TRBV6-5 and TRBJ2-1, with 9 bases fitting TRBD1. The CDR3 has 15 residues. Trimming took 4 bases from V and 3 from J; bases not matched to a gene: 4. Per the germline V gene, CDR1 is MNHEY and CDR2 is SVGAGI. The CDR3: CASSFGTGIYNEQFF. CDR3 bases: TGTGCCAGCAGTTTCGGGACAGGGATCTACAATGAGCAGTTCTTC.